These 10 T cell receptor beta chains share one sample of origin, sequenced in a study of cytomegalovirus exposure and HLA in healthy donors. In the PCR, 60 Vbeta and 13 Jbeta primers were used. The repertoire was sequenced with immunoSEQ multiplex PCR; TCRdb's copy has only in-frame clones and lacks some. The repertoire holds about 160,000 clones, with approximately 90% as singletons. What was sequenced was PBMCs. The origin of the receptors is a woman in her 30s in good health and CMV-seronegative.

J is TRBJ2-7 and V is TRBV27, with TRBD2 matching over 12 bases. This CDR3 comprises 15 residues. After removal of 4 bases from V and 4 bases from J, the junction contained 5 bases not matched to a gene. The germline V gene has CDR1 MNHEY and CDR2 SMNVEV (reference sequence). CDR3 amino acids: CASSSRLAGEYEQYF. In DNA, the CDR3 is TGTGCCAGCAGTTCCAGACTAGCGGGAGAGTACGAGCAGTACTTC.

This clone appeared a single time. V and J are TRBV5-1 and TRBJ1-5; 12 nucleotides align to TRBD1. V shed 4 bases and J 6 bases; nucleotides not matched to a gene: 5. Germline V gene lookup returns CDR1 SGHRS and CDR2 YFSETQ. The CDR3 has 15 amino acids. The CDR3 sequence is CASSLGTGGVQPQHF. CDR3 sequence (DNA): TGCGCCAGCAGCCTGGGGACAGGGGGCGTTCAGCCCCAGCATTTT.

For the CDR3, the DNA is TGTGCCAGCAGTTCAATATTCCCGCAGCAGGGGGTATTCACAGATACGCAGTATTTT. It is translated as CASSSIFPQQGVFTDTQYF. J is TRBJ2-3 and V is TRBV28; 7 bases align to TRBD1. Looked up from germline, CDR1 is MDHEN and CDR2 is SYDVKM. The CDR3 has 19 residues. Trimming removed 4 bases from V and 2 bases from J; junction bases left unmatched: 18.

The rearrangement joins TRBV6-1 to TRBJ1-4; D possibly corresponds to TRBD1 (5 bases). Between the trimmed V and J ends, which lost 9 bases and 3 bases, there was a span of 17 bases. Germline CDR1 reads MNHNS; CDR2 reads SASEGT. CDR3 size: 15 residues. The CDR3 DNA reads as TGTGCCAGTCAGGGATTACTGTCTTCTAATGAAAAACTGTTTTTT. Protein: CASQGLLSSNEKLFF.

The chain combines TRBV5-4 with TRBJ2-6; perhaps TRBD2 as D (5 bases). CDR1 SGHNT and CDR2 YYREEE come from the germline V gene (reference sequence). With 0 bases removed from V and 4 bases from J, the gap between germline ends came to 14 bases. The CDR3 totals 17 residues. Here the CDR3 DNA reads TGTGCCAGCAGCTTGGGTCCCATGGGAGCCGGGGCCAACGTCCTGACTTTC. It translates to CASSLGPMGAGANVLTF.

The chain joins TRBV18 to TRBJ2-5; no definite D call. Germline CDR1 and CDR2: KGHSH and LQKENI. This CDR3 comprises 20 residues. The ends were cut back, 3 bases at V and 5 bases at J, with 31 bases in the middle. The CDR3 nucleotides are TGTGCCAGCTCACCCTTCTTGTATCCTCCTATTGAGGATCCCTCCGAGACCCAGTACTTC. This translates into CASSPFLYPPIEDPSETQYF. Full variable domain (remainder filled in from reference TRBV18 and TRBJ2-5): NAGVMQNPRHLVRRRGQEARLRCSPMKGHSHVYWYRQLPEEGLKFMVYLQKENIIDESGMPKERFSAEFPKEGPSILRIQQVVRGDSAAYFCASSPFLYPPIEDPSETQYFGPGTRLLVL.

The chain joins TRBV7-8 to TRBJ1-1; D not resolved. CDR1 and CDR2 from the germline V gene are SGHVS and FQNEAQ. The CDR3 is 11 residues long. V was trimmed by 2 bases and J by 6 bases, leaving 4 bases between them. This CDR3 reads CASSLFSEAFF. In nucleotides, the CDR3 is TGTGCCAGCAGCTTATTCTCTGAAGCTTTCTTT.

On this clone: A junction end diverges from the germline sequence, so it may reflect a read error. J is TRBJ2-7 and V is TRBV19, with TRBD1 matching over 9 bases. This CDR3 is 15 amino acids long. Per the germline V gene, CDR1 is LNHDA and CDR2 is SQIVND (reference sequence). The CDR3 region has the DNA TGTGCCAGTAGTTTTACCGGGACAGGGTCCTCCGAGCAGTACTTC. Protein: CASSFTGTGSSEQYF.

CDR3 DNA sequence: TGTGCCAGCAGCCCCGGTTGGGGGGGCACTGAAGCTTTCTTT. It translates to CASSPGWGGTEAFF. The chain carries TRBV5-5 and TRBJ1-1; TRBD1 is a possible D gene (5 bases). The germline gives CDR1 SGHKS, CDR2 YYEKEE (reference sequence). The CDR3 length is 14 residues. The V gene lost 4 bases and the J gene lost 4 bases, with 14 bases spanning the gap.

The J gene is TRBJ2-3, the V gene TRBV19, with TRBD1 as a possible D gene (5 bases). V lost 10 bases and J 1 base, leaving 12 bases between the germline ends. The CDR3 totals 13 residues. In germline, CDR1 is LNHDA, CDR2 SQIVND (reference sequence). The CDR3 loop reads CATRDRGTDTQYF. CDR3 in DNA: TGTGCCACCAGGGATCGGGGCACAGATACGCAGTATTTT.